The sequence of this T cell receptor (beta chain) was determined in a study of T cell changes during pregnancy in multiple sclerosis. This CDR3 comprises 12 residues. Trimming pared 5 bases from V and 7 bases from J, leaving 12 bases between. Germline V CDR1 and CDR2: PRHDT, FYEKMQ (reference sequence). Data came from immunoSEQ multiplex PCR; TCRdb stores just in-frame clones and leaves some out. The table has tens of thousands of clones, under 95% seen once. Specimen: CD4+ T cells from peripheral blood mononuclear cells, collected in the second trimester of pregnancy. This clonotype was sampled from a female donor in good health, enrolled as a control in a pregnancy study. The chain recombines TRBV13 with TRBJ2-7, with D maybe TRBD2 (6 bases). CDR3 protein: CASSPNRGEQYF. The CDR3 nucleotides read TGTGCCAGCAGCCCAAACCGGGGGGAGCAGTACTTC.